The sequence of this T cell receptor (beta chain) was determined in a study of OX40 agonist ivuxolimab in advanced cancers. The wider study: Patients got intravenous ivuxolimab at 0.01 to 10 mg/kg every 2 weeks. Among those enrolled, mean age was approximately 60 years (range roughly 20 to 85) and 75% to 85% were male.

Patients had blood sampled at baseline and again on cycle 4 day 1 and cycle 7 day 1. From germline, CDR1 is SGHKS and CDR2 YYEKEE (reference sequence). This CDR3 has 18 amino acids. The V and J ends lost 5 bases and 1 base respectively, with 24 bases between them. Some clones are missing from TCRdb's copy, which holds only in-frame ones; the method was immunoSEQ multiplex PCR. This sample has 86,000 or so clones, with around 94% found just once. This clone was found a few times. The V gene is TRBV5-5, the J gene TRBJ2-5; the D gene is possibly TRBD1 (8 bases). This TCR was recovered from an adult with an advanced solid tumor such as melanoma, head and neck, liver or kidney cancer. Sequencing used CD4+ or CD8+ T cells sorted from blood, obtained in a trial of the OX40 agonist ivuxolimab. DNA for the CDR3: TGTGCCAGCAGGAACAGGGGGGGTTTAGCGGGTATCCAAGAGACCCAGTACTTC. Translation: CASRNRGGLAGIQETQYF.